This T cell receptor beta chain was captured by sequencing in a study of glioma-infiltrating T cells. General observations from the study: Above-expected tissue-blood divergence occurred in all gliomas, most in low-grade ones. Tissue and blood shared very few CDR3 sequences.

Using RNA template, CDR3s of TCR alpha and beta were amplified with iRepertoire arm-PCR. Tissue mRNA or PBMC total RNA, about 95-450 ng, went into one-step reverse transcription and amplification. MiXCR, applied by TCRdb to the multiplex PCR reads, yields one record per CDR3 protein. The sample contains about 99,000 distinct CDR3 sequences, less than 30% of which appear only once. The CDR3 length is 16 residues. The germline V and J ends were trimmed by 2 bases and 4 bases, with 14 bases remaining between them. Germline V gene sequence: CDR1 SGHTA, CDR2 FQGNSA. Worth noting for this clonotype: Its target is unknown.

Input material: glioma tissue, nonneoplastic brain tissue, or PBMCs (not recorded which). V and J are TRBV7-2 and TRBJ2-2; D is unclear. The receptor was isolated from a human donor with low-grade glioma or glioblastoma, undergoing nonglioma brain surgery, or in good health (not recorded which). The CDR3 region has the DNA TGTGCCAGCAGCTTACGTTGGGAAAGAATCACCGGGGAGCTGTTTTTT. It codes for CASSLRWERITGELFF.